This T cell receptor (beta chain) was captured in a study of siplizumab effects on memory and regulatory T cells. Assay used: immunoSEQ multiplex PCR; TCRdb lists only in-frame clones, some missing. In the table there are more than 85,000 clones, about 93% of which are singletons. Germline CDR1 reads WSHSY; CDR2 reads SAAADI. This CDR3 region has 11 residues. Trimming cost V 6 bases and J 8 bases, with 10 bases left between them. This sequence was found in a human donor in good health. What was sequenced was Tregs sorted from blood. V and J are TRBV10-2 and TRBJ1-2; D is undetermined. The CDR3 spells CASRASGGYTF. The CDR3 DNA reads TGCGCCAGCAGGGCCTCGGGAGGCTACACCTTC.